This is a list of T cell receptor beta chains from one sample in a study of a mutant IDH1 vaccine in newly diagnosed glioma. Their antigen targets remain unknown. The protocol was immunoSEQ multiplex PCR, while the TCRdb copy is restricted to in-frame clones and leaves out a portion. Among about 83,000 clones listed, 91% were seen once. The source material was PBMCs, sampled from a glioma patient whose treatment included an IDH1 peptide vaccine. These receptor sequences come from a woman in her fifties or sixties with glioma. The CDR3 runs from the conserved cysteine through the conserved F or W. A D gene is named only where the DNA matches it firmly. Not every row has a clone size; where given, it reads once, few, many or a size class.

>TRBJ2-7|TRBV19|TRBD1|once
CASSIGQASSYEQYF
TGTGCCAGTAGTATTGGACAGGCAAGCTCCTACGAGCAGTACTTC
>TRBJ1-2|TRBV28|TRBD1|-
CASSPGQGAYGYTF
TGTGCCAGCAGCCCGGGACAGGGCGCTTATGGCTACACCTTC
>TRBJ2-1|TRBV7-2|-|-
CASSLVLVYNEQFF
TGTGCCAGCAGCTTAGTTCTTGTATACAATGAGCAGTTCTTC
>TRBJ1-5|TRBV28|-|-
CASSINTLSNQPQHF
TGTGCCAGCAGTATTAACACCCTTAGCAATCAGCCCCAGCATTTT
>TRBJ2-1|TRBV7-9|TRBD2|-
CASSFGGASYNEQFF
TGTGCCAGCAGCTTCGGGGGGGCATCCTACAATGAGCAGTTCTTC
>TRBJ1-1|TRBV11-1|-|medium-sized
CASSSGRENGAFF
TGTGCCAGCAGCAGCGGGAGGGAGAACGGGGCTTTCTTT
>TRBJ2-6|TRBV7-8|-|few
CASSWVRVSPGANVLTF
TGTGCCAGCAGCTGGGTGAGAGTAAGTCCTGGGGCCAACGTCCTGACTTTC
>TRBJ2-4|TRBV27|TRBD2|-
CASSTPIQRERNIQYF
TGTGCCAGCAGTACCCCCATACAGCGGGAAAGGAACATTCAGTACTTC
>TRBJ2-1|TRBV4-1|TRBD2|-
CASSFRTSGSYNEQFF
TGCGCCAGCAGCTTTCGGACTAGCGGGAGCTACAATGAGCAGTTCTTC
>TRBJ2-2|TRBV6-5|-|few
CASRAEDANTGELFF
TGTGCCAGCAGGGCTGAGGATGCGAACACCGGGGAGCTGTTTTTT
>TRBJ2-7|TRBV9|-|-
CASSVATGFSYEQYF
TGTGCCAGCAGCGTAGCTACAGGGTTCTCCTACGAGCAGTACTTC
>TRBJ1-2|TRBV9|TRBD1|-
CASSVGGQGGGYTF
TGTGCCAGCAGCGTAGGGGGACAGGGAGGTGGCTACACCTTC
>TRBJ2-1|TRBV19|TRBD2|-
CASTTSGSLNEQFF
TGTGCCAGCACCACTAGCGGGAGTTTGAATGAGCAGTTCTTC
>TRBJ1-6|TRBV30|TRBD1|-
CAWSVLGGTGGSPLHF
TGTGCCTGGAGTGTACTAGGGGGGACAGGCGGTTCACCCCTCCACTTT
>TRBJ1-1|TRBV5-5|-|-
CASSAGPQNTEAFF
TGTGCCAGCAGCGCCGGGCCTCAAAACACTGAAGCTTTCTTT
>TRBJ2-1|TRBV9|TRBD1|-
CASSQDRERVGEQFF
TGTGCCAGCAGCCAGGACAGGGAACGGGTGGGTGAGCAGTTCTTC
>TRBJ2-2|TRBV9|-|once
CASSVARDVNTGELFF
TGTGCCAGCAGCGTAGCCCGGGACGTGAACACCGGGGAGCTGTTTTTT
>TRBJ2-1|TRBV19|-|-
CASSTWGDGYNEQFF
TGTGCCAGTAGTACATGGGGGGATGGCTACAATGAGCAGTTCTTC
>TRBJ1-1|TRBV30|-|-
CAFSTRLTENTEAFF
TGTGCCTTTAGTACCCGGTTGACAGAGAACACTGAAGCTTTCTTT
>TRBJ1-4|TRBV10-3|TRBD1|-
CAIRPDRGGEKLFF
TGTGCCATCAGGCCGGACAGGGGCGGGGAAAAACTGTTTTTT
>TRBJ2-5|TRBV11-1|TRBD1|-
CASSSGQGEETQYF
TGTGCCAGCAGCTCGGGACAGGGGGAAGAGACCCAGTACTTC
>TRBJ2-3|TRBV6-1|TRBD2|-
CASSEDSGRVADTQYF
TGTGCCAGCAGTGAGGATAGCGGGAGAGTCGCAGATACGCAGTATTTT
>TRBJ1-5|TRBV4-2|TRBD1|-
CASSQQGDNQPQHF
TGTGCCAGCAGCCAACAGGGGGATAATCAGCCCCAGCATTTT
>TRBJ1-2|TRBV9|-|-
CASSVEPGVGYGYTF
TGTGCCAGCAGCGTAGAGCCGGGGGTCGGCTATGGCTACACCTTC
>TRBJ2-7|TRBV6-6|TRBD2|-
CASSSQTSGASYEQYF
TGTGCCAGCAGTTCCCAAACTAGCGGGGCCTCCTACGAGCAGTACTTC
>TRBJ1-2|TRBV10-2|-|-
CASSEPLTGKYGYGYTF
TGCGCCAGCAGTGAACCCCTAACAGGGAAGTATGGCTATGGCTACACCTTC
>TRBJ2-5|TRBV5-1|TRBD1|-
CASSLARGKQETQYF
TGCGCCAGCAGCTTGGCCAGGGGGAAACAAGAGACCCAGTACTTC
>TRBJ2-3|TRBV11-3|-|-
CASSPGADTDTQYF
TGTGCCAGCAGCCCCGGGGCAGACACAGATACGCAGTATTTT
>TRBJ1-1|TRBV10-1|TRBD1|once
CASSVEQGVVAFF
TGCGCCAGCAGTGTGGAACAGGGGGTCGTAGCTTTCTTT
>TRBJ2-3|TRBV28|TRBD2|-
CASSFPRSREDTDTQYF
TGTGCCAGCAGTTTCCCCCGTTCGCGGGAGGACACAGATACGCAGTATTTT
>TRBJ2-3|TRBV19|TRBD2|-
CASSSGTSGITDTQYF
TGTGCCAGTAGTTCAGGGACTAGCGGGATCACAGATACGCAGTATTTT
>TRBJ1-1|TRBV5-4|-|-
CASSSFPTGTNTEAFF
TGTGCCAGCAGCTCCTTCCCTACAGGGACGAACACTGAAGCTTTCTTT
>TRBJ1-2|TRBV4-1|-|-
CASSQDQGVGDSNYGYTF
TGCGCCAGCAGCCAAGACCAAGGTGTGGGGGACTCTAACTATGGCTACACCTTC
>TRBJ2-7|TRBV4-1|TRBD2|once
CASSQELAGYDEQYF
TGCGCCAGCAGCCAAGAACTAGCGGGATATGACGAGCAGTACTTC
>TRBJ2-7|TRBV7-6|TRBD1|-
CASSSMTGLTYEQYF
TGTGCCAGCAGCTCTATGACAGGGCTCACCTACGAGCAGTACTTC
>TRBJ2-1|TRBV5-1|-|-
CASSSADAHNEQFF
TGCGCCAGCAGCTCGGCAGACGCGCACAATGAGCAGTTCTTC
>TRBJ2-7|TRBV28|TRBD2|-
CASRIKLAGGSYEQYF
TGTGCCAGCAGGATCAAACTAGCGGGAGGATCCTACGAGCAGTACTTC
>TRBJ2-7|TRBV11-2|-|-
CASSLGGRGNEQYF
TGTGCCAGCAGCTTAGGAGGGAGGGGGAACGAGCAGTACTTC
>TRBJ2-1|TRBV4-2|TRBD2|-
CASSQALADNEQFF
TGTGCCAGCAGCCAAGCCCTAGCGGACAATGAGCAGTTCTTC
>TRBJ2-5|TRBV7-9|-|-
CASSLAQLGETQYF
TGTGCCAGCAGCTTAGCGCAACTCGGAGAGACCCAGTACTTC
>TRBJ2-7|TRBV5-6|TRBD1|-
CASSLFGTGASYEQYF
TGTGCCAGCAGCTTGTTCGGGACAGGGGCTTCCTACGAGCAGTACTTC
>TRBJ1-3|TRBV10-3|TRBD1|-
CATSAGTGKGNTIYF
TGTGCCACATCAGCCGGGACAGGGAAGGGAAACACCATATATTTT
>TRBJ1-2|TRBV11-2|TRBD1|-
CASSAGQGDGYTF
TGTGCCAGCAGCGCGGGACAGGGAGATGGCTACACCTTC